One sample yielded the 9 T cell receptor beta chains listed below, sequenced in a study of CD8 T cells in ankylosing spondylitis. No antigen has been identified for these receptors. TCRdb reprocessed the 5' RACE reads via MiXCR and lists one record per CDR3 protein. The sample records 200,000 to 250,000 distinct CDR3 sequences, roughly 18% being singletons. Study-wide points: A motif of eight highly homologous TCR beta variants was seen as apparently characteristic of ankylosing spondylitis blood.

Sequenced sample: blood, either unsorted or a sorted T cell fraction (not recorded which). These receptors originate from a male donor with ankylosing spondylitis.

J is TRBJ1-1 and V is TRBV7-9; D call uncertain. Germline V gene lookup returns CDR1 SEHNR and CDR2 FQNEAQ (reference sequence). This CDR3 region has 14 residues. Trimming removed 5 bases at V and 2 bases at J, with 12 bases between. The CDR3 DNA sequence: TGTGCCAGCAGCCCCCGGCACACAAACACTGAAGCTTTCTTT. This gives the protein CASSPRHTNTEAFF. The full variable domain, rest sourced from reference TRBV7-9 and TRBJ1-1, is DTGVSQNPRHKITKRGQNVTFRCDPISEHNRLYWYRQTLGQGPEFLTYFQNEAQLEKSRLLSDRFSAERPKGSFSTLEIQRTEQGDSAMYLCASSPRHTNTEAFFGQGTRLTVV.

In this sample, this clonotype turned up a few times. The rearrangement links TRBV4-2 to TRBJ2-1; 11 bases are shared with TRBD2. J was trimmed by 0 bases and V by 1 base; bases with no gene match: 8. The CDR3 spans 19 residues. Looked up from germline, CDR1 is LGHNA and CDR2 is YNFKEQ. The CDR3 DNA is TGTGCCAGCAGCCAAGTTAGCGGGGGGGAACTTAGCTCCTACAATGAGCAGTTCTTC. The encoded protein is CASSQVSGGELSSYNEQFF.

The chain combines TRBV5-5 with TRBJ2-3, with 10 bases lining up with TRBD1. V shed 4 bases, J shed 3 bases, and the junction held 5 bases outside the gene matches. In germline, CDR1 is SGHKS, CDR2 YYEKEE (reference sequence). CDR3 length: 15 amino acids. The CDR3, as DNA: TGTGCCAGCAGCACCCGGGGACAGGGGACAGATACGCAGTATTTT. Translating it yields CASSTRGQGTDTQYF.

The genes are TRBV13 and TRBJ2-1; 7 bases align to TRBD1. CDR3 length: 15 amino acids. Germline CDR1 and CDR2: PRHDT and FYEKMQ (reference sequence). The junction had 8 bases not matched to a gene; V was cut back by 5 bases and J by 4 bases. In DNA form, the CDR3 reads TGTGCCAGCAGCCCCATACGACAGGGTTACAATGAGCAGTTCTTC. Protein: CASSPIRQGYNEQFF.

This clonotype was picked up many times. CDR3 in amino acids: CASSLEENNEQFF. DNA of the CDR3: TGTGCCAGCAGCTTAGAGGAAAACAATGAGCAGTTCTTC. The gene calls are TRBV7-8 and TRBJ2-1, with D unresolved. CDR1 is SGHVS and CDR2 is FQNEAQ in the germline V gene. V lost 1 base and J 5 bases, leaving 6 bases between the germline ends. CDR3 length: 13 amino acids.

The rearrangement links TRBV20-1 to TRBJ2-1; 8 positions agree with TRBD1. Germline loops: CDR1 DFQATT, CDR2 SNEGSKA (reference sequence). The CDR3 is 14 amino acids. The J segment lost 8 bases and the V segment lost 6 bases, leaving 12 bases of the junction unmatched. This CDR3 is CSARGQVKGDEQFF. DNA for the CDR3: TGCAGTGCCAGGGGGCAAGTTAAAGGGGATGAGCAGTTCTTC.

This clonotype was seen only a few times. V is TRBV4-1 and J is TRBJ1-5; D is perhaps TRBD1 (6 bases). V dropped 2 bases and J dropped 5 bases, with 13 bases sitting between them. The length of the CDR3 is 15 residues. Germline V CDR1 and CDR2: MGHRA, YSYEKL. The CDR3 coding sequence is TGCGCCAGCAGCCAATACACAGGGATCCATCAGCCCCAGCATTTT. It specifies CASSQYTGIHQPQHF.

This clonotype was detected a few times. CDR3 bases: TGCAGCGTTGACGACCGCACAGATACGCAGTATTTT. Translating gives CSVDDRTDTQYF. The chain has TRBV29-1 and TRBJ2-3; D uncertain. CDR1 and CDR2 from the germline V gene are SQVTM and ANQGSEA. This CDR3 comprises 12 residues. V lost 3 bases and J lost 1, with 5 bases in between.

The V gene is TRBV28, the J gene TRBJ2-7, with 8 bases fitting TRBD1. This CDR3 comprises 14 residues. Germline V gives CDR1 MDHEN, CDR2 SYDVKM. The V and J ends lost 5 bases and 3 bases, in that order; junction bases with no gene match: 6. The CDR3 loop is CASSRQGMVYEQYF. The CDR3, as DNA: TGTGCCAGCAGTCGACAGGGGATGGTCTACGAGCAGTACTTC.